These 20 T cell receptor beta chains share one sample of origin, sequenced in a study of CD8+ T cells in alopecia areata. RNA extraction was followed by reverse transcription into cDNA, which acted as the sequencing template. Sequencing used immunoSEQ multiplex PCR; TCRdb keeps in-frame clones, though not all of them. The sample contains 120,000 or so clones, roughly 61% of which appear only once. The sample consisted of CD4+ T cells sorted from blood, taken at week 0. The receptors originated from a human donor with alopecia areata.

The chain carries TRBV30 and TRBJ1-2; TRBD1 aligns across 7 bases. CDR1 and CDR2 from the germline V gene are GTSNPN and SVGIG (reference sequence). The CDR3 covers 14 residues. V trimming: 2 bases; J trimming: 4 bases; junction bases outside the gene matches: 7. CDR3 protein: CAWSPTGRRYGYTF. The CDR3 region has the DNA TGTGCCTGGAGTCCGACAGGGCGACGCTATGGCTACACCTTC.

V gene TRBV7-6 combines with J gene TRBJ2-5, with TRBD1 identical over 12 bases. The germline CDR1 and CDR2 sequences are SGHVS and FNYEAQ. V was clipped by 3 bases and J by 3 bases; unmatched bases: 8. There are 17 residues in the CDR3. Here the CDR3 DNA reads TGTGCCAGCAGCTTTGATAGGGACAGGGGGCGCAAAGAGACCCAGTACTTC. It is translated as CASSFDRDRGRKETQYF.

This chain connects TRBV6-5 to TRBJ2-5, with D maybe TRBD1 (6 bases). The CDR3 has 14 amino acids. Germline CDR1 MNHEY, CDR2 SVGAGI. Trimming removed 2 bases at V and 4 bases at J, with 11 bases between. The DNA of the CDR3 is TGTGCCAGCAGTTACGACAGGAAGATAGAGACCCAGTACTTC. Translating gives CASSYDRKIETQYF.

The CDR3 loop reads CASNRRDQPQHF. Here the CDR3 DNA reads TGTGCCAGCAATAGAAGGGATCAGCCCCAGCATTTT. V gene TRBV6-1 combines with J gene TRBJ1-5, with D hard to call. V gave up 7 bases and J gave up 5 bases, with 9 bases separating them. Per the germline V gene, CDR1 is MNHNS and CDR2 is SASEGT. The CDR3 is made up of 12 amino acids.

Written as DNA, the CDR3 is TGTGCCAGCAGTTCCTCATCTGGGGAGACCCAGTACTTC. As protein: CASSSSSGETQYF. The V and J genes are TRBV28 and TRBJ2-5, with D unresolved. CDR3 length equals 13 residues. From germline, CDR1 is MDHEN and CDR2 SYDVKM. Trimming took 4 bases from V and 5 from J, leaving 11 bases between them.

The chain has TRBV15 and TRBJ2-5; D is ambiguous. Per the germline V gene, CDR1 is LNHNV and CDR2 is YYDKDF (reference sequence). Trimming removed 0 bases at V and 1 base at J, with 9 bases between. The CDR3 is 15 amino acids. For the CDR3, the DNA is TGTGCCACCAGCAGAGATCTGTACACCCAAGAGACCCAGTACTTC. Translating it yields CATSRDLYTQETQYF. The whole variable domain, filled in from reference TRBV15 and TRBJ2-5, reads DAMVIQNPRYQVTQFGKPVTLSCSQTLNHNVMYWYQQKSSQAPKLLFHYYDKDFNNEADTPDNFQSRRPNTSFCFLDIRSPGLGDTAMYLCATSRDLYTQETQYFGPGTRLLVL.

This clone was observed a handful of times. The J gene is TRBJ1-1, the V gene TRBV28; 7 positions match TRBD1. After removal of 5 bases from V and 6 bases from J, the junction contained 9 bases not matched to a gene. Germline V gene data show CDR1 as MDHEN and CDR2 as SYDVKM. The CDR3 extends over 14 amino acids. The CDR3 region is CASSPGTAKPEAFF. The CDR3 nucleotides are TGTGCCAGCAGTCCCGGGACAGCTAAGCCTGAAGCTTTCTTT. Full variable domain (outside the CDR3, taken from reference TRBV28 and TRBJ1-1): DVKVTQSSRYLVKRTGEKVFLECVQDMDHENMFWYRQDPGLGLRLIYFSYDVKMKEKGDIPEGYSVSREKKERFSLILESASTNQTSMYLCASSPGTAKPEAFFGQGTRLTVV.

The sample holds a few counts of this clone. This sequence joins TRBV7-8 and TRBJ1-3; maybe TRBD1 (5 bases). The germline CDR1 and CDR2 sequences are SGHVS and FQNEAQ. The CDR3 runs to 17 residues. V was shortened by 1 base and J by 3 bases, with 16 bases between the two germline ends. The CDR3 loop reads CASSLEQVGSFGNTIYF. CDR3 bases: TGTGCCAGCAGCTTAGAACAGGTCGGAAGCTTTGGAAACACCATATATTTT.

In this sample, this clone turned up a few times. This chain uses TRBV29-1 with TRBJ2-3, with 8 bases that match TRBD1. Germline values: CDR1 SQVTM, CDR2 ANQGSEA. The CDR3 totals 13 residues. V lost 7 bases to trimming and J lost 2 bases; unmatched junction nucleotides: 5. CDR3 loop: CSARDRNTDTQYF. CDR3 in DNA: TGCAGCGCAAGGGACAGGAACACAGATACGCAGTATTTT.

V gene TRBV7-2 combines with J gene TRBJ2-6; D may be TRBD1 (6 bases). CDR3 length: 15 residues. Germline V gives CDR1 SGHTA, CDR2 FQGNSA. The germline V and J ends were trimmed by 3 bases and 3 bases, with 9 bases remaining between them. Written as DNA, the CDR3 is TGTGCCAGCAGCTTGGACAGAGTTGGGGCCAACGTCCTGACTTTC. Residues: CASSLDRVGANVLTF.

This clone turned up a few times. V usage is TRBV30 and J usage is TRBJ2-3; maybe TRBD1 (6 bases). Trimming took off 0 bases at V and 4 bases at J, with 17 bases between the two ends. Germline assignment: CDR1 GTSNPN and CDR2 SVGIG (reference sequence). The CDR3 has 16 residues. The DNA for the CDR3 is TGTGCCTGGAGTGTGGGGGCAGAAATCTCGTCAGATACGCAGTATTTT. It codes for CAWSVGAEISSDTQYF. The full variable domain, its missing parts supplied by reference TRBV30 and TRBJ2-3, is SQTIHQWPATLVQPVGSPLSLECTVEGTSNPNLYWYRQAAGRGLQLLFYSVGIGQISSEVPQNLSASRPQDRQFILSSKKLLLSDSGFYLCAWSVGAEISSDTQYFGPGTRLTVL.

This chain connects TRBV30 to TRBJ2-7, with TRBD2 identical over 10 bases. CDR1 is GTSNPN, CDR2 SVGIG, per germline (reference sequence). The CDR3 sequence is 15 residues long. V gave up 1 base and J gave up 6 bases; unmatched junction bases: 9. CDR3 nucleotides: TGTGCCTGGAGTGCAGGGACTAGCGCGGAAGGCGAGCAGTACTTC. It is translated as CAWSAGTSAEGEQYF.

In this sample, this clone turned up a few times. The chain combines TRBV5-4 with TRBJ2-1, with TRBD1 matching over 7 bases. V trimming: 3 bases; J trimming: 9 bases; junction bases outside the gene matches: 3. The CDR3 totals 12 residues. Germline CDR1 reads SGHNT; CDR2 reads YYREEE (reference sequence). The CDR3 DNA sequence: TGTGCCAGCAGCTCACAGGGGAGTGAGCAGTTCTTC. Its protein product is CASSSQGSEQFF.

This clone turned up a few times. V is TRBV23-1 and J is TRBJ1-2; TRBD1 matches at 8 bases. TRBV23-1 is designated an ORF whose function remains uncertain. The CDR3 is made up of 15 amino acids. With 3 bases clipped from V and 5 bases from J, the junction kept 8 bases outside the gene matches. In nucleotides, the CDR3 is TGCGCCAGCAGTCATCGACAGGGGACGACTTATGGCTACACCTTC. Translation gives CASSHRQGTTYGYTF.

The chain links TRBV7-9 to TRBJ1-2; D is undetermined. The V and J ends lost 0 bases and 4 bases respectively, with 3 bases between them. The CDR3 is 12 residues long. Germline V gene sequence: CDR1 SEHNR, CDR2 FQNEAQ (reference sequence). The CDR3 spells CASSLAGYGYTF. In DNA, the CDR3 is TGTGCCAGCAGCTTAGCGGGCTATGGCTACACCTTC.

The V gene is TRBV5-1, the J gene TRBJ2-7, with 8 bases lining up with TRBD1. In germline, CDR1 is SGHRS, CDR2 YFSETQ. The CDR3 has 15 amino acids. After removal of 0 bases from V and 3 bases from J, the junction contained 5 bases not matched to a gene. As DNA, the CDR3 is TGCGCCAGCAGCTTGGACGGGACAGGTGACTACGAGCAGTACTTC. Amino acid sequence: CASSLDGTGDYEQYF.

The chain carries TRBV5-1 and TRBJ2-5; 7 bases are a match to TRBD1. The CDR3 has 14 amino acids. After removal of 0 bases from V and 5 bases from J, the junction contained 4 bases not matched to a gene. CDR1 SGHRS and CDR2 YFSETQ come from the germline V gene. The CDR3 nucleotides are TGCGCCAGCAGCTTGGATCCAGGGGGTGAGACCCAGTACTTC. Amino acid sequence: CASSLDPGGETQYF.

This clone was seen a handful of times. This chain uses TRBV27 with TRBJ2-3; 14 nucleotides match TRBD2. Germline lookup yields CDR1 MNHEY and CDR2 SMNVEV (reference sequence). V lost 4 bases and J lost 11; bases outside the gene matches: 8. This CDR3 has 15 residues. The CDR3 loop reads CASSSTSGGASVQYF. CDR3 bases: TGTGCCAGCAGTTCGACTAGCGGGGGGGCCTCTGTGCAGTATTTT.

V and J are TRBV28 and TRBJ1-5; 7 nucleotides match TRBD1. Germline CDR1 MDHEN, CDR2 SYDVKM. Unmatched junction bases numbered 8, after V lost 6 bases and J lost 0 bases. The CDR3 extends over 16 amino acids. CDR3 in amino acids: CASRPGQTISNQPQHF. CDR3 in DNA: TGTGCCAGCAGACCGGGACAGACTATTAGCAATCAGCCCCAGCATTTT.

The rearrangement joins TRBV28 to TRBJ2-7; 7 positions match TRBD1. The CDR3 runs to 13 residues. CDR1 is MDHEN and CDR2 is SYDVKM in the germline V gene. V lost 6 bases to trimming and J lost 5 bases; unmatched junction nucleotides: 7. The CDR3 loop reads CASSRQGQNEQYF. The DNA of the CDR3 is TGTGCCAGCAGCCGGCAGGGACAGAACGAGCAGTACTTC.